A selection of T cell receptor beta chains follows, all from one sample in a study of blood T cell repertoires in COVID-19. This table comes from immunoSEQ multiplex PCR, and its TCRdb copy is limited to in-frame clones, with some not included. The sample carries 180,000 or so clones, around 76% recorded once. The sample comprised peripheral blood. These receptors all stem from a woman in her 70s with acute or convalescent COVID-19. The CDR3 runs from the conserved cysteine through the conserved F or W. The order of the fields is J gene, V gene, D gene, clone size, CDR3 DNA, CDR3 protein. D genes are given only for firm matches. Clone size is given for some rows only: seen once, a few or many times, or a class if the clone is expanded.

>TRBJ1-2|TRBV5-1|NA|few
TGCGCCAGCAGCTTGGCCGTTGGGAGAGCTAACTATGGCTACACCTTC
CASSLAVGRANYGYTF
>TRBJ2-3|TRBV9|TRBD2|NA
TGTGCCAGCAAACGCTTCGGAGGGGTACTAGCGGGAGGCACAGATACGCAGTATTTT
CASKRFGGVLAGGTDTQYF
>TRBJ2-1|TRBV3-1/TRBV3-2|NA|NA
TGTGCCAGCAGCCATCGCAATGAGCAGTTCTTC
CASSHRNEQFF
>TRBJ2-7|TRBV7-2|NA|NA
TGTGCCAGCACTAGCACCTACGAGCAGTACTTC
CASTSTYEQYF
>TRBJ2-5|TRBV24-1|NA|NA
TGTGCCACCAGTGACTCCCAAGAGACCCAGTACTTC
CATSDSQETQYF
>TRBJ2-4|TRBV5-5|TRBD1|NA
TGTGCCAGCAGCTTGGACTTACGAGGGACAGGGAAAAACATTCAGTACTTC
CASSLDLRGTGKNIQYF
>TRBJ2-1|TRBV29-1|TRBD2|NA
TGCAGCGTTGTTGGTACTAGCGCCAATGAGCAGTTCTTC
CSVVGTSANEQFF
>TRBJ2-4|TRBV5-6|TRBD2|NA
TGTGCCAGCAGCTTGGGGGGACTAGCGACCAAAAACATTCAGTACTTC
CASSLGGLATKNIQYF
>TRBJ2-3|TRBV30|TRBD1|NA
TGTGCCTGGACCCTTCCGATACCCGGGACAGAGAGCACAGATACGCAGTATTTT
CAWTLPIPGTESTDTQYF
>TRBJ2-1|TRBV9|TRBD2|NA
TGTGCCAGCAGCGTAGATCTTAGCGGGAGTTCCTACAATGAGCAGTTCTTC
CASSVDLSGSSYNEQFF
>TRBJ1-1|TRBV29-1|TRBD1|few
TGCAGCGTTGAAGAGAGCAGGGGGCGTGATGAAGCTTTCTTT
CSVEESRGRDEAFF
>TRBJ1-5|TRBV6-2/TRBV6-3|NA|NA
TGTGCCAGCAGTTACGGGGCAGACAATCAGCCCCAGCATTTT
CASSYGADNQPQHF
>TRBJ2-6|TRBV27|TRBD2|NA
TGTGCCAGCAGTTTATCGATCTCGGGACTAGCTCTGGTGGCCAACGTCCTGACTTTC
CASSLSISGLALVANVLTF
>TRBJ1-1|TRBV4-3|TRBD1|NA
TGCGCCAGCAGCGTTACAGGGGGTGGAAACACTGAAGCTTTCTTT
CASSVTGGGNTEAFF
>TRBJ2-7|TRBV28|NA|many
TGTGCCAGCAGTCCCCAGGGGCGGTACGCCACCTACGAGCAGTACTTC
CASSPQGRYATYEQYF
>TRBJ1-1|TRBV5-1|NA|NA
TGCGCCAGCAGCTTGGATACTCCGAGGGAATCAGCTTTCTTT
CASSLDTPRESAFF
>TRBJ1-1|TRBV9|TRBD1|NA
TGTGCCAGCAGCCCGACAGGGCTGAACACTGAAGCTTTCTTT
CASSPTGLNTEAFF
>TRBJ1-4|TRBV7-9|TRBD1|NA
TGTGCCAGCAGTCGGACAGGGGGCCGGGAAAAACTGTTTTTT
CASSRTGGREKLFF
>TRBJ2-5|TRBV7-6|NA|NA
TGTGCCAGCAGTTCGACGGGGTTGAAAGAGACCCAGTACTTC
CASSSTGLKETQYF
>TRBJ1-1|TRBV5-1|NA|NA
TGCGCCAGCAGCTTGGACAGGAGGGCGTATAGTGAAGCTTTCTTT
CASSLDRRAYSEAFF
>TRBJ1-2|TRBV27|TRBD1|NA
TGTGCCAGCAGTTCCACAGGGGGCTATGGCTACACCTTC
CASSSTGGYGYTF
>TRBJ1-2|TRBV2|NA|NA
TGTGCCAGCAGTGCCTTCACCCGTGGAGGGGATGGCTACACCTTC
CASSAFTRGGDGYTF
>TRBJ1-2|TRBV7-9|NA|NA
TGTGCCAGCAGCTTTAGCCCCCAACCCTATGGCTACACCTTC
CASSFSPQPYGYTF
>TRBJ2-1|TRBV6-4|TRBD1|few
TGTGCCAGCAGCGCTGACAGGGGCAGGGATGAGCAGTTCTTC
CASSADRGRDEQFF
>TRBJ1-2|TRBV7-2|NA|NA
TGTGCCAGCAGCTTAGGAGGGCCCAACGTCTATGGCTACACCTTC
CASSLGGPNVYGYTF
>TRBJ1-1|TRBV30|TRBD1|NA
TGTGCCTGGAGGAGGACAGGGAACACTGAAGCTTTCTTT
CAWRRTGNTEAFF
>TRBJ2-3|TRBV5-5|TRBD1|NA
TGTGCCAGCAGCTCAAAGACAGGGGGAGGAACAGATACGCAGTATTTT
CASSSKTGGGTDTQYF
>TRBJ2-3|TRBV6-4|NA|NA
TGTGCCAGCAGCCCGACTAGTAGCACAGATACGCAGTATTTT
CASSPTSSTDTQYF
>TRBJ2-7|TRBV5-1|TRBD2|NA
TGCGCCAGCAGCTCCACTAGCGGGACCCGTGGGGAGCAGTACTTC
CASSSTSGTRGEQYF
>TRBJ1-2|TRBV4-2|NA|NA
TGTGCCAGCAGCCAAGCCGGGGGGAACTATGGCTACACCTTC
CASSQAGGNYGYTF
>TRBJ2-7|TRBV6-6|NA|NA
TGTGCCAGCAGTTATCCACAGAGAGGGAACCCCTACGAGCAGTACTTC
CASSYPQRGNPYEQYF
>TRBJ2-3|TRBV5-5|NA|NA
TGTGCCAGCAGGCTACTAGACTACCTCACAGATACGCAGTATTTT
CASRLLDYLTDTQYF
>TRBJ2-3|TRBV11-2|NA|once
TGTGCCGCGAGCTTAGGTTTAAACACAGATACGCAGTATTTT
CAASLGLNTDTQYF
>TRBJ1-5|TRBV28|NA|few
TGTGCCAGCAGCTCTGACAGCTATAGCAATCAGCCCCAGCATTTT
CASSSDSYSNQPQHF
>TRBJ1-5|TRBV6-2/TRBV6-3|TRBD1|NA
TGTGCCAGCAGTCGCGGACAGGGTAAGGGACAGCCCCAGCATTTT
CASSRGQGKGQPQHF
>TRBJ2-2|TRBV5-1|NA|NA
TGCGCCAGCAGCTTGGCGGGGACTCTGGGAGGTAACACCGGGGAGCTGTTTTTT
CASSLAGTLGGNTGELFF
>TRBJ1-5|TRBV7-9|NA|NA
TGTGCCAGCAGCCCAGGCGGCGGGTTTGGCAATCAGCCCCAGCATTTT
CASSPGGGFGNQPQHF
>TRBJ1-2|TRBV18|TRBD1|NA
TGTGCCAGCTCACCGGGACAGGACTATGGCTACACCTTC
CASSPGQDYGYTF
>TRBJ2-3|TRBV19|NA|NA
TGTGCCAGTACTCCTACCGCAGGCACTAGCACAGATACGCAGTATTTT
CASTPTAGTSTDTQYF
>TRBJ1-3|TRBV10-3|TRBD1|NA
TGTGCCAACCCGGGACAGAAAAACTCTGGAAACACCATATATTTT
CANPGQKNSGNTIYF
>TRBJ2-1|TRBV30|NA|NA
TGTGCCTGGAGTGTATCCTCCGACATCACGGTCGGGTTCTTC
CAWSVSSDITVGFF
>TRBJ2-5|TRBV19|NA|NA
TGTGCCAGTAGCCAGGGGTTCGGGCAAGAGACCCAGTACTTC
CASSQGFGQETQYF
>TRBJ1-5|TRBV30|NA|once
TGTGCCTGGAGTGCAGACCTGGGCAGGGAGGGTCAGCCCCAGCATTTT
CAWSADLGREGQPQHF
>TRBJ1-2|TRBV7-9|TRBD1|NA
TGTGCCAGCAGCTCTGGGCTACAGGGGAAGAACTATGGCTACACCTTC
CASSSGLQGKNYGYTF
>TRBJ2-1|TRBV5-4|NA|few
TGTGCCAGCAGCACACCTGGCAGGCAGGGTGAGCAGTTCTTC
CASSTPGRQGEQFF
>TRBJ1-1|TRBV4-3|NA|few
TGCGCCAGCAGCCAAGGAGCGGTCTTGAACACTGAAGCTTTCTTT
CASSQGAVLNTEAFF
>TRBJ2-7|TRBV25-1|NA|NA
TGTGCCAGCAGTGAATTTTCGCCCCCCGGGGAGCAGTACTTC
CASSEFSPPGEQYF
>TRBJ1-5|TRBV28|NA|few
TGTGCCAGCAGTCCCCAGGTCAGGGACAATCAGCCCCAGCATTTT
CASSPQVRDNQPQHF